The 17 T cell receptor beta chains reported below all come from one sample, sequenced in a study of post-analysis software for immune sequencing data. Broader study findings: Patients used a handful of TRBV segments, including TRBV5-6, TRBV5-1 and TRBV20-1, more often than controls.

Libraries were made from TCR beta cDNA, and they carried unique molecular identifiers. TCRdb reprocessed the PCR reads with MiXCR, giving one entry per CDR3 protein. Of hundreds of thousands of distinct CDR3 sequences listed, 25% to 30% are singletons. Their recognized antigens are unknown. The specimen was blood. Receptors originate from a girl aged 10 to 17 with multiple sclerosis.

This chain uses TRBV24-1 with TRBJ2-1; D might be TRBD2 (5 bases). Trimming left V 8 bases short and J 6 bases short, with 16 bases between. Germline CDR1 reads KGHDR; CDR2 reads SFDVKD. The CDR3 spans 14 residues. CDR3 region: CATNTSTGINEQFF. Written as DNA, the CDR3 is TGTGCCACCAATACTTCGACGGGAATCAATGAGCAGTTCTTC.

The chain links TRBV12-3 or TRBV12-4 to TRBJ2-1; 8 bases are shared with TRBD2. Trimming cost V 6 bases and J 1 base; bases outside gene matches: 5. CDR3 length: 15 amino acids. For the CDR3, the DNA is TGTGCCAGCAGCTTTAGCGGGATATCCTACAATGAGCAGTTCTTC. Translation gives CASSFSGISYNEQFF.

The CDR3, as DNA: TGCAGTGCTAGAGATTATGCCGGGACAGGGCCCTACGAGCAGTACTTC. Encoded protein: CSARDYAGTGPYEQYF. V and J are TRBV20-1 and TRBJ2-7; the match to TRBD1 covers 9 bases. V lost 0 bases and J lost 2; bases outside the gene matches: 8. CDR3 length: 16 residues. Germline CDR1 DFQATT, CDR2 SNEGSKA (reference sequence).

The sample holds many counts of this clonotype. The rearrangement uses TRBV7-2 and TRBJ2-1, with TRBD2 matching over 8 bases. The CDR3 is made up of 18 amino acids. CDR1 SGHTA and CDR2 FQGNSA come from the germline V gene. V lost 5 bases, J lost 5 bases, and 17 bases stayed unmatched. Here the CDR3 reads CASSIRKLAAQTNNEQFF. In DNA, the CDR3 is TGTGCCAGCAGCATACGCAAACTAGCGGCACAAACTAACAATGAGCAGTTCTTC.

This clonotype appeared a few times. The V and J genes are TRBV29-1 and TRBJ2-2; 7 positions match TRBD1. The V gene's germline CDR1 is SQVTM and CDR2 ANQGSEA. V dropped 6 bases and J dropped 2; count of bases not matched to a gene: 3. This CDR3 is 13 amino acids long. CDR3 region: CSVGTANTGELFF. For the CDR3, the DNA is TGCAGCGTCGGGACAGCCAACACCGGGGAGCTGTTTTTT.

The rearrangement joins TRBV12-3 or TRBV12-4 to TRBJ2-1; TRBD1 matches at 9 bases. The V segment lost 1 base and the J segment 8 bases; nucleotides outside the gene matches: 6. CDR3 length: 15 amino acids. CDR3 DNA: TGTGCCAGCAGTTTAGACGGGACAGGGAGACATGAGCAGTTCTTC. Amino acid sequence: CASSLDGTGRHEQFF.

This clonotype was counted a few times. The chain is built from TRBV12-3 or TRBV12-4 and TRBJ2-1, with D possibly being TRBD2 (7 bases). CDR3 length: 14 amino acids. The germline V and J ends were trimmed by 6 bases and 8 bases, with 17 bases remaining between them. The CDR3 loop is CASSYGLGGYEQFF. The DNA of the CDR3 is TGTGCCAGCAGCTACGGACTAGGGGGGTATGAGCAGTTCTTC.

The sample holds a few counts of this clonotype. V usage is TRBV10-3 and J usage is TRBJ1-1; D remains ambiguous. V lost 10 bases to trimming and J lost 0 bases, with 15 bases between them. The CDR3 sequence is 14 residues long. Germline lookup yields CDR1 ENHRY and CDR2 SYGVKD. This CDR3 reads CATHAVLMNTEAFF. CDR3 DNA: TGTGCCACACACGCAGTCCTTATGAACACTGAAGCTTTCTTT.

The rearrangement joins TRBV7-2 to TRBJ2-7, with 10 bases that match TRBD2. Germline V lookup: CDR1 SGHTA, CDR2 FQGNSA. Trimming at V came to 6 bases and at J to 4 bases, leaving 6 bases not matched to a gene. This CDR3 has 14 residues. The DNA for the CDR3 is TGTGCCAGCAGACCGGGACTAGCGTCTTACGAGCAGTACTTC. Its protein is CASRPGLASYEQYF.

The chain carries TRBV29-1 and TRBJ2-5; 7 bases fit TRBD1. The V and J ends lost 6 bases and 11 bases, in that order; junction bases with no gene match: 15. There are 13 residues in the CDR3. Germline loops: CDR1 SQVTM, CDR2 ANQGSEA. CDR3 bases: TGCAGCGTCGACCGGGACAGAGCGGATGAGCAGTACTTC. It is translated as CSVDRDRADEQYF.

About this clonotype itself: The germline gene is not matched at one end of the junction; a read error may be the cause. This chain connects TRBV27 to TRBJ2-6, with a weak D call TRBD1 (5 bases). Germline values: CDR1 MNHEY, CDR2 SMNVEV (reference sequence). The CDR3 runs to 17 residues. CDR3 nucleotide sequence: TGTGCCAGCAGTTTGGACATTAACCGCTCTGGGGCCAACGTCCCGACTTTC. It specifies CASSLDINRSGANVPTF.

The gene calls are TRBV24-1 and TRBJ2-7; TRBD1 or TRBD2 may be the D gene (5 bases each). The J call may be mistaken, given a closer DNA end match to TRBJ2-4. Per germline, CDR1 KGHDR and CDR2 SFDVKD. The CDR3 is 15 amino acids. The CDR3 is CATSDSRDELNIQYF. CDR3 bases: TGTGCCACCAGTGATTCCCGGGACGAGCTAAACATTCAGTACTTC.

Notes on this clonotype: A junction end diverges from the germline sequence, so it may reflect a read error. The chain carries TRBV5-1 and TRBJ2-2, with D unclear. The CDR3 covers 12 residues. CDR1 and CDR2 (germline): SGHRS, YFSETQ. CDR3 bases: TGCGCCAGCGGCTTGAGCTTCGGGGAGCTGTTTTTT. This encodes CASGLSFGELFF.

This clonotype turned up a few times. The chain joins TRBV5-6 to TRBJ2-1; 8 nucleotides agree with TRBD1. Germline V lookup: CDR1 SGHDT, CDR2 YYEEEE. V trimming: 4 bases; J trimming: 7 bases; junction bases outside the gene matches: 10. This CDR3 is built from 15 residues. Here the CDR3 reads CASSPQTGERNEQFF. CDR3 sequence (DNA): TGTGCCAGCAGCCCCCAGACAGGGGAACGTAATGAGCAGTTCTTC.

This clonotype was observed a handful of times. The chain joins TRBV6-2 or TRBV6-3 to TRBJ1-1; TRBD1 matches at 9 bases. V trimming: 4 bases; J trimming: 0 bases; junction bases outside the gene matches: 6. This CDR3 is built from 16 residues. Germline-derived CDR1 and CDR2 are MNHEY and SVGEGT. The CDR3 here is CASSLPTGGLNTEAFF. CDR3 sequence (DNA): TGTGCCAGCAGTTTACCCACAGGGGGCTTGAACACTGAAGCTTTCTTT.

The genes are TRBV6-4 and TRBJ1-1; 9 nucleotides agree with TRBD1. This CDR3 comprises 14 residues. V gave up 3 bases and J gave up 4 bases; unmatched junction bases: 3. Germline CDR1 MRHNA, CDR2 SNTAGT. The CDR3 DNA sequence: TGTGCCAGCAGTGAGGACAGGGGCGCCACTGAAGCTTTCTTT. Translating it yields CASSEDRGATEAFF.

Turning to this clonotype: It may be a read error: a sequence one base away is much more abundant. V usage is TRBV9 and J usage is TRBJ2-5; D may be TRBD1 (5 bases). The J call may not be correct, given that the DNA end is closer to TRBJ2-7. The germline CDR1 and CDR2 sequences are SGDLS and YYNGEE. The CDR3 spans 15 residues. The DNA for the CDR3 is TGTGCCAGCAGCCCCCAAAAGGGGCAGACCTACGAGCAGTACTTC. This translates into CASSPQKGQTYEQYF.